Listed below are T cell receptor beta chains from one sample, sequenced in a study of human T cells and chemical hapten exposure. TCRdb redid the calling of the RACE reads with MiXCR, one entry per CDR3 protein. The table shows around 260,000 distinct CDR3 sequences, with about 9% occurring only once. The sample here was whole blood, taken in connection with sensitization to the hapten diphenylcyclopropenone (DPC). The origin of the receptors is a woman between 35 and 50 years old with alopecia areata. Some clones in this sample may be carry-over from other donors' samples. The CDR3 runs from the conserved cysteine through the conserved F or W. Each record gives: J gene, D gene, V gene, clone size, CDR3 protein, CDR3 DNA. D genes are given only for firm matches. Where a row states a size, it is once, few, many or the class of an expanded clone; other rows omit it.

>TRBJ1-6|TRBD1|TRBV28|-
CASSLGQYYNSPLHF
TGTGCCAGCAGTTTGGGACAGTACTATAATTCACCCCTCCACTTT
>TRBJ1-1|TRBD1|TRBV20-1|few
CSARTGLNTEAFF
TGCAGTGCTAGGACAGGGCTGAACACTGAAGCTTTCTTT
>TRBJ2-7|-|TRBV27|-
CASSVGQTYEQYF
TGTGCCAGCAGCGTAGGACAGACCTACGAGCAGTACTTC
>TRBJ2-7|-|TRBV12-3/TRBV12-4|many
CASLPAAAPTYEQYF
TGTGCCAGCCTCCCCGCGGCAGCCCCTACCTACGAGCAGTACTTC
>TRBJ2-7|TRBD2|TRBV7-9|-
CASSLGLSTDEQYF
TGTGCCAGCAGCTTGGGACTATCGACTGACGAGCAGTACTTC
>TRBJ1-1|-|TRBV29-1|-
CSGRQALDTEAFF
TGCAGCGGGAGACAGGCCTTGGACACTGAAGCTTTCTTT
>TRBJ1-2|-|TRBV28|many
CASRDGSNYGYTF
TGTGCCAGCAGGGACGGTTCGAACTATGGCTACACCTTC
>TRBJ2-7|-|TRBV6-2/TRBV6-3|many
CASSPPGLQPYEQYF
TGTGCCAGCAGTCCCCCGGGACTGCAACCCTACGAGCAGTACTTC
>TRBJ1-3|-|TRBV28|few
CASSLIGAGNTIYF
TGTGCCAGCAGTTTGATCGGGGCTGGAAACACCATATATTTT
>TRBJ2-5|TRBD1|TRBV9|-
CASSAFGTGVETQYF
TGTGCCAGCAGCGCGTTTGGGACAGGGGTCGAGACCCAGTACTTC
>TRBJ1-2|-|TRBV29-1|few
CSVRVNYGYTF
TGCAGCGTACGGGTTAACTATGGCTACACCTTC
>TRBJ1-2|TRBD1|TRBV6-6|-
CASSLPGQGNYGYTF
TGTGCCAGCAGTTTACCGGGACAGGGCAACTATGGCTACACCTTC
>TRBJ2-5|-|TRBV5-5|few
CASSRPDGQETQYF
TGTGCCAGCAGCCGCCCGGACGGACAAGAGACCCAGTACTTC
>TRBJ2-7|-|TRBV29-1|-
CSVGQNAYEQYF
TGCAGCGTTGGGCAGAACGCCTACGAGCAGTACTTC
>TRBJ2-1|-|TRBV7-3|-
CASSPGGLNEQFF
TGTGCCAGCAGCCCAGGAGGATTGAATGAGCAGTTCTTC
>TRBJ1-6|-|TRBV27|few
CASSSGGFNSPLHF
TGTGCCAGCAGTTCGGGGGGCTTTAATTCACCCCTCCACTTT
>TRBJ1-4|TRBD1|TRBV24-1|-
CATSDSGTANEKLFF
TGTGCCACCAGTGACTCTGGGACAGCAAATGAAAAACTGTTTTTT
>TRBJ2-3|TRBD2|TRBV7-9|many
CASSPGLASSTDTQYF
TGTGCCAGCAGCCCGGGACTAGCGTCTAGCACAGATACGCAGTATTTT
>TRBJ1-2|TRBD1|TRBV20-1|few
CSASISRTGEVNYGYTF
TGCAGTGCTAGTATCTCCCGGACAGGGGAGGTTAACTATGGCTACACCTTC
>TRBJ1-5|-|TRBV2|many
CASTAGSRSQPQHF
TGTGCCAGCACCGCGGGAAGTAGGAGTCAGCCCCAGCATTTT
>TRBJ2-3|-|TRBV7-2|many
CASSLGPGKTQYF
TGTGCCAGCAGCTTAGGTCCAGGAAAGACGCAGTATTTT
>TRBJ2-7|-|TRBV20-1|-
CSARAGTKSSLEQYF
TGCAGTGCTAGAGCGGGGACAAAGTCATCACTCGAGCAGTACTTC
>TRBJ2-7|-|TRBV3-1|-
CASSPSPGRRSPYEQYF
TGTGCCAGCAGCCCCAGTCCCGGGCGGAGGAGCCCTTACGAGCAGTACTTC
>TRBJ1-1|-|TRBV2|many
CASRWGQTEAFF
TGTGCCAGCCGGTGGGGGCAGACTGAAGCTTTCTTT